The sequence of this TCR beta chain was determined in a study of blood T cells in healthy people across ages. Study-level findings and limits: More naive CD4+ cells and higher diversity marked long-lived donors relative to aged donors.

Through a sample-barcoded 5' primer and a J-beta primer mix, a second PCR was run for 7 to 11 cycles. TCRdb reanalysed the 5' RACE reads using MiXCR and keeps one entry per CDR3 protein. The sample records 600,000 to 850,000 distinct CDR3 sequences, roughly 25% being singletons. As to this clonotype: Its antigen is not identified.

There are 14 residues in the CDR3. Per the germline V gene, CDR1 is SEHNR and CDR2 is FQNEAQ (reference sequence). Trimming stripped 10 bases from V and 5 bases from J, with 19 bases between. The data were also submitted as part of a second study, on T cells of mothers and their children.

The TCR sequence derives from a boy aged 5 to 17 in good health. Material: blood. This chain connects TRBV7-9 to TRBJ2-3; the D call may be TRBD1 or TRBD2 (6 bases each). The CDR3 DNA sequence: TGTGCCACCTGGGGGGCCCAGGGCATAGATACGCAGTATTTT. It translates to CATWGAQGIDTQYF.